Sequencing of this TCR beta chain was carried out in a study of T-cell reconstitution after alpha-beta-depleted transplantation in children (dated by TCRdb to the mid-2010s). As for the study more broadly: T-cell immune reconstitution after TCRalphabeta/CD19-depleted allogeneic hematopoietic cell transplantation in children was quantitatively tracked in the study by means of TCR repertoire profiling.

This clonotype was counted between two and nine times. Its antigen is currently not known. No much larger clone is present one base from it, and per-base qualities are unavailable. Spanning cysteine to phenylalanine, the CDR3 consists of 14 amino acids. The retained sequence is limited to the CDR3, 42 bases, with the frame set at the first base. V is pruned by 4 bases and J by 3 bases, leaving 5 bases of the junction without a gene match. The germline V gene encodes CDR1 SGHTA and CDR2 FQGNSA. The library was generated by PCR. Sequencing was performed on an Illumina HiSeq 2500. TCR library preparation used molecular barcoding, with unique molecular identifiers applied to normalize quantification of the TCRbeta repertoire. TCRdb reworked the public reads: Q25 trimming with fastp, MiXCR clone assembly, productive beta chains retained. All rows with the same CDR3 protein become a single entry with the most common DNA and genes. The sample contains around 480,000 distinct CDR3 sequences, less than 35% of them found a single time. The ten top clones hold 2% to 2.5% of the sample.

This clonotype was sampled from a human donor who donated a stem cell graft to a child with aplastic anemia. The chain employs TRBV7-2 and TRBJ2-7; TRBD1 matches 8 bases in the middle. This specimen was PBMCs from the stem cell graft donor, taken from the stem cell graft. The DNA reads TGTGCCAGCAGCTCAACAGGGGGTCGCTACGAGCAGTACTTC. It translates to CASSSTGGRYEQYF. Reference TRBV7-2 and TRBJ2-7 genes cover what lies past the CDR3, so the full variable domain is GAGVSQSPSNKVTEKGKDVELRCDPISGHTALYWYRQSLGQGLEFLIYFQGNSAPDKSGLPSDRFSAERTGGSVSTLTIQRTQQEDSAVYLCASSSTGGRYEQYFGPGTRLTVT.